The sequence of this T cell receptor (beta chain) was determined in a study of T cell responses to AZD1222 COVID-19 vaccine. Study-wide results and limits: The donors showed a predominance of white British ancestry and of females, with possible underestimation of clonal diversity.

Trimming stripped 6 bases from V and 3 bases from J, with 21 bases between. This CDR3 has 17 amino acids. Germline V gene data show CDR1 as MDHEN and CDR2 as SYDVKM. TCRdb's copy holds only in-frame clones and misses some; the assay was immunoSEQ multiplex PCR. The sample lists fewer than 150,000 clones, more than 85% occurring once. Turning to this clone: Antigen unknown.

The chain carries TRBV28 and TRBJ2-4, with D perhaps matching TRBD1 or TRBD2 (5 bases each). The source of this sequence is an adult in good health. The material was peripheral blood, obtained on day 0 of AZD1222 vaccination. The CDR3 nucleotides are TGTGCCAGCAGGAGGCCCGGGACGGGTGTTAGCAAAAACATTCAGTACTTC. Amino acids: CASRRPGTGVSKNIQYF.